The 23 T cell receptor beta chains presented below share a single source sample, sequenced in a study of shared clonotypes between healthy human individuals. Method: immunoSEQ multiplex PCR; TCRdb's copy keeps in-frame clones and lacks some. The sample records approximately 1.4 million clones, 95% to 99% being singletons. The source material was naive CD4+ T cells sorted from blood. The subset denotes: CD45RA+ positively selected. All receptors derive from a man aged 30-40 years in good health.

This chain uses TRBV28 with TRBJ2-7; 11 nucleotides match TRBD2. V lost 3 bases, J lost 4 bases, and 8 bases stayed unmatched. This CDR3 comprises 16 residues. Germline V gene sequence: CDR1 MDHEN, CDR2 SYDVKM. CDR3 loop: CASSFGSGLAGYEQYF. The CDR3, as DNA: TGTGCCAGCAGTTTCGGTTCCGGACTAGCGGGTTACGAGCAGTACTTC.

This clone was detected only once. The chain recombines TRBV5-8 with TRBJ2-7; 10 bases match TRBD2. This CDR3 region has 14 residues. Losses at the gene ends were 5 bases for V and 1 base for J; bases not matched to a gene: 3. CDR1 is SGHTS, CDR2 YDEGEE, per germline. The CDR3 DNA reads TGTGCCAGCAGAGCTAGCGGGAGTTCCTACGAGCAGTACTTC. This codes for CASRASGSSYEQYF.

This chain joins TRBV14 and TRBJ1-5; D possibly corresponds to TRBD1 (6 bases). The V end lost 7 bases, the J end lost 0 bases, and 19 bases lay between the germline ends. CDR3 length equals 17 residues. From germline, CDR1 is SGHDN and CDR2 FVKESK. Here the CDR3 DNA reads TGTGCCAGCACCTCACTGGAAGGGGGGTATAGCAATCAGCCCCAGCATTTT. Translated, it gives CASTSLEGGYSNQPQHF.

This sequence joins TRBV25-1 and TRBJ2-1, with D hard to call. This CDR3 is built from 16 residues. Germline CDR1 reads MGHDK; CDR2 reads SYGVNS. V was pared by 2 bases and J by 6 bases, with 17 bases between. The CDR3 loop is CASSEVSGSKRNEQFF. As DNA, the CDR3 is TGTGCCAGCAGTGAAGTATCGGGCAGTAAACGCAATGAGCAGTTCTTC. Combining the CDR3 with reference TRBV25-1 and TRBJ2-1 gives the whole variable domain EADIYQTPRYLVIGTGKKITLECSQTMGHDKMYWYQQDPGMELHLIHYSYGVNSTEKGDLSSESTVSRIRTEHFPLTLESARPSHTSQYLCASSEVSGSKRNEQFFGPGTRLTVL.

J is TRBJ1-4 and V is TRBV7-2; the D gene is possibly TRBD1 (5 bases). Germline V gene data show CDR1 as SGHTA and CDR2 as FQGNSA. Trimming cost V 5 bases and J 6 bases, with 10 bases left between them. The CDR3 sequence is 13 residues long. The DNA for the CDR3 is TGTGCCAGCAGCCTTGTGGGGCATGAAAAACTGTTTTTT. This codes for CASSLVGHEKLFF.

With respect to this clone: At the DNA level, this CDR3 is encoded by other sequences in the same sample as well. The chain uses TRBV2 and TRBJ2-7, with D hard to call. This CDR3 has 11 amino acids. The V gene's germline CDR1 is SNHLY and CDR2 FYNNEI. The germline V and J ends were trimmed by 2 bases and 5 bases, with 4 bases remaining between them. The CDR3 sequence: CASSERNEQYF. The CDR3 DNA reads TGTGCCAGCAGTGAACGAAACGAGCAGTACTTC.

The chain employs TRBV7-3 and TRBJ2-3; D gene uncertain. The germline V and J ends were trimmed by 6 bases and 3 bases, with 10 bases remaining between them. This CDR3 region has 13 residues. Per germline, CDR1 SGHTA and CDR2 FQGTGA. CDR3 coding DNA: TGTGCCAGCAGACCTTCTTCGACAGATACGCAGTATTTT. Translating it yields CASRPSSTDTQYF.

The V and J genes are TRBV27 and TRBJ1-1; 8 bases map to TRBD1. V lost 4 bases, J lost 9 bases, and 10 bases stayed unmatched. Germline V gene lookup returns CDR1 MNHEY and CDR2 SMNVEV (reference sequence). The CDR3 loop spans 14 amino acids. CDR3 in amino acids: CASSSGPRGRQAFF. CDR3 nucleotides: TGTGCCAGCAGTTCCGGCCCCAGGGGGCGGCAAGCTTTCTTT.

The chain combines TRBV28 with TRBJ2-7; D unresolved. This CDR3 has 12 residues. The germline V gene encodes CDR1 MDHEN and CDR2 SYDVKM. V was shortened by 5 bases and J by 4 bases, with 9 bases between the two germline ends. In nucleotides, the CDR3 is TGTGCCAGCAGTGCGGTAAGGTACGAGCAGTACTTC. Its protein is CASSAVRYEQYF.

The chain has TRBV5-1 and TRBJ2-1; 7 positions match TRBD2. CDR3 size: 16 residues. With V trimmed by 4 bases and J by 2 bases, 9 bases remained unmatched. CDR1 is SGHRS and CDR2 is YFSETQ in the germline V gene. CDR3: CASSAGGGATYNEQFF. The CDR3 nucleotides read TGCGCCAGCAGCGCTGGGGGGGGAGCCACCTACAATGAGCAGTTCTTC.

With respect to this clone: At one boundary the junction diverges from the germline segment, which might be a read error. The chain uses TRBV5-1 and TRBJ2-6; D call uncertain. The CDR3 loop spans 20 amino acids. Looked up from germline, CDR1 is SGHRS and CDR2 is YFSETQ. The CDR3 region is CASSLPSAVWSNSRANVLTF. DNA of the CDR3: TGCGCCAGCAGCTTGCCTAGTGCGGTTTGGTCGAACTCTCGGGCCAACGTCCTGACTTTC. Drawing the rest from reference TRBV5-1 and TRBJ2-6, the complete variable domain is KAGVTQTPRYLIKTRGQQVTLSCSPISGHRSVSWYQQTPGQGLQFLFEYFSETQRNKGNFPGRFSGRQFSNSRSEMNVSTLELGDSALYLCASSLPSAVWSNSRANVLTFGAGSRLTVL.

The chain is built from TRBV18 and TRBJ2-7, with 8 bases identical to TRBD2. Unmatched junction bases numbered 6, after V lost 6 bases and J lost 2 bases. CDR1 is KGHSH, CDR2 LQKENI, per germline. This CDR3 has 14 residues. DNA of the CDR3: TGTGCCAGCTCCCCGGGACTAGACCCCTACGAGCAGTACTTC. Protein: CASSPGLDPYEQYF. The complete variable domain, with remaining parts taken from reference TRBV18 and TRBJ2-7, reads NAGVMQNPRHLVRRRGQEARLRCSPMKGHSHVYWYRQLPEEGLKFMVYLQKENIIDESGMPKERFSAEFPKEGPSILRIQQVVRGDSAAYFCASSPGLDPYEQYFGPGTRLTVT.

This clone has a single count. The CDR3 loop reads CASSHGWYNEQFF. The CDR3 DNA follows: TGTGCCAGCAGCCATGGTTGGTACAATGAGCAGTTCTTC. The V and J genes are TRBV14 and TRBJ2-1; no clear D gene. CDR1 is SGHDN and CDR2 is FVKESK in the germline V gene. The V end was cut by 3 bases, the J end by 4 bases, with 7 bases between. This CDR3 is 13 amino acids long.

The chain joins TRBV7-9 to TRBJ2-1, with D possibly matching TRBD1 (5 bases). This CDR3 has 15 residues. Trimming pared 5 bases from V and 0 bases from J, leaving 11 bases between. Looked up from germline, CDR1 is SEHNR and CDR2 is FQNEAQ (reference sequence). CDR3 DNA: TGTGCCAGCAGCCCTAGGGGAATCTCCTACAATGAGCAGTTCTTC. This gives the protein CASSPRGISYNEQFF.

The chain carries TRBV6-1 and TRBJ2-5, with TRBD1 matching 7 bases. CDR1 and CDR2 (germline): MNHNS, SASEGT. The CDR3 loop spans 13 amino acids. The V and J ends lost 7 bases and 7 bases, in that order; junction bases with no gene match: 9. For the CDR3, the DNA is TGTGCCAGCACGGGACAGCCGGGCGGGACCCAGTACTTC. Amino acids: CASTGQPGGTQYF.

CDR3 DNA: TGTGCCAGCTCACCAAGAACGGGACGGGAAGAGACCCAGTACTTC. Translating gives CASSPRTGREETQYF. The chain uses TRBV18 and TRBJ2-5; D tentatively fits TRBD1 or TRBD2 (5 bases each). Germline CDR1 is KGHSH and CDR2 is LQKENI. This CDR3 is built from 15 residues. V was shortened by 2 bases and J by 3 bases, with 13 bases between the two germline ends.

The CDR3 here is CSVENQYEQYF. Written as DNA, the CDR3 is TGCAGCGTTGAAAACCAGTACGAGCAGTACTTC. The rearrangement joins TRBV29-1 to TRBJ2-7; D is unclear. Germline V gene data show CDR1 as SQVTM and CDR2 as ANQGSEA. Between the trimmed V and J ends, which lost 2 bases and 4 bases, there was a span of 6 bases. This CDR3 has 11 residues.

The J gene is TRBJ2-1, the V gene TRBV5-1; 9 positions match TRBD2. J lost 6 bases, V lost 0 bases, and 4 bases had no gene match. CDR3 length: 15 amino acids. The germline V gene has CDR1 SGHRS and CDR2 YFSETQ. The CDR3 loop reads CASSLVASGANEQFF. CDR3 DNA: TGCGCCAGCAGCTTGGTAGCTAGCGGGGCCAATGAGCAGTTCTTC. Based on the CDR3 plus reference TRBV5-1 and TRBJ2-1, the full variable domain is KAGVTQTPRYLIKTRGQQVTLSCSPISGHRSVSWYQQTPGQGLQFLFEYFSETQRNKGNFPGRFSGRQFSNSRSEMNVSTLELGDSALYLCASSLVASGANEQFFGPGTRLTVL.

The chain has TRBV9 and TRBJ2-1, with 8 bases that match TRBD2. The CDR3 consists of 15 residues. Losses at the gene ends were 0 bases for V and 6 bases for J; bases not matched to a gene: 5. Germline V lookup: CDR1 SGDLS, CDR2 YYNGEE. CDR3 sequence: CASSVAPAGVNEQFF. The CDR3 nucleotides read TGTGCCAGCAGCGTAGCGCCAGCGGGAGTCAATGAGCAGTTCTTC.

The chain combines TRBV9 with TRBJ2-1, with TRBD2 identical over 7 bases. J gave up 3 bases and V 1 base, and 4 bases lay outside the gene matches. Germline CDR1 is SGDLS and CDR2 is YYNGEE. The CDR3 runs to 15 residues. CDR3 loop: CASSVFGLGYNEQFF. The DNA of the CDR3 is TGTGCCAGCAGCGTATTTGGACTAGGCTACAATGAGCAGTTCTTC.

The chain joins TRBV5-1 to TRBJ2-3; the match to TRBD1 covers 8 bases. The trim removed 3 bases at V and 5 bases at J, leaving 8 bases unmatched. The CDR3 consists of 15 residues. CDR1 SGHRS and CDR2 YFSETQ come from the germline V gene. CDR3 in DNA: TGCGCCAGCAGCTCCGGACAGGGATATGGAGATACGCAGTATTTT. It is translated as CASSSGQGYGDTQYF.

This chain connects TRBV7-9 to TRBJ2-2; D may be TRBD2 (6 bases). Germline values: CDR1 SEHNR, CDR2 FQNEAQ (reference sequence). Trimming removed 2 bases at V and 2 bases at J, with 18 bases between. This CDR3 has 18 amino acids. CDR3 coding DNA: TGTGCCAGCAGCTTAAGGGGTTCGGGTAGCGGAAACACCGGGGAGCTGTTTTTT. As protein: CASSLRGSGSGNTGELFF. The full variable domain, its missing parts supplied by reference TRBV7-9 and TRBJ2-2, is DTGVSQNPRHKITKRGQNVTFRCDPISEHNRLYWYRQTLGQGPEFLTYFQNEAQLEKSRLLSDRFSAERPKGSFSTLEIQRTEQGDSAMYLCASSLRGSGSGNTGELFFGEGSRLTVL.

The chain carries TRBV27 and TRBJ2-3, with 14 bases matching TRBD2. CDR1 is MNHEY and CDR2 is SMNVEV in the germline V gene (reference sequence). This CDR3 is built from 16 residues. V trimming: 4 bases; J trimming: 5 bases; junction bases outside the gene matches: 5. The CDR3 here is CASSSGLAGARDTQYF. CDR3 coding DNA: TGTGCCAGCAGTTCGGGACTAGCGGGAGCGCGAGATACGCAGTATTTT.